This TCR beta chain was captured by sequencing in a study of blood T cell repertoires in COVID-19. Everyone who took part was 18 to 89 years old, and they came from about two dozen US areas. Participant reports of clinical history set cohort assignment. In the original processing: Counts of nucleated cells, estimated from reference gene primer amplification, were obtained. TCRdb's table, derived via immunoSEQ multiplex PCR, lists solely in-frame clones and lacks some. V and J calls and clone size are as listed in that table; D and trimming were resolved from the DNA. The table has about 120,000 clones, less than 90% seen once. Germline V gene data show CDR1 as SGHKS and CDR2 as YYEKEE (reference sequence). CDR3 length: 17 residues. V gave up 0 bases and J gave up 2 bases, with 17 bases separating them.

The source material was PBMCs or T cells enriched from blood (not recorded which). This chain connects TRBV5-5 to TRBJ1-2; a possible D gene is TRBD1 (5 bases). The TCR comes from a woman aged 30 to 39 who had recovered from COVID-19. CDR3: CASSLVGSGGGNYGYTF. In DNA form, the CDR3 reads TGTGCCAGCAGCTTGGTGGGGTCGGGGGGTGGAAACTATGGCTACACCTTC.